These 26 T cell receptor beta chains were all obtained from the same sample, sequenced in a study of T cell responses to AZD1222 COVID-19 vaccine. Method: immunoSEQ multiplex PCR; TCRdb's copy keeps in-frame clones and lacks some. The sample lists over 150,000 clones, about 93% occurring once. Sequenced here: peripheral blood, sampled 28 days after the second AZD1222 dose. These receptors all come from an adult who received the AZD1222 COVID-19 vaccine.

The J gene is TRBJ1-1, the V gene TRBV7-3, with a possible D match to TRBD1 (6 bases). This CDR3 spans 15 amino acids. The V end was cut by 6 bases, the J end by 4 bases, with 18 bases between. Germline-derived CDR1 and CDR2 are SGHTA and FQGTGA. The CDR3 reads CASSPNPTGTTEAFF. For the CDR3, the DNA is TGTGCCAGCAGTCCCAACCCGACAGGAACCACTGAAGCTTTCTTT.

V usage is TRBV27 and J usage is TRBJ2-7; possible D gene TRBD2, 6 bases. V was pared by 7 bases and J by 0 bases, with 13 bases between. Germline V gene sequence: CDR1 MNHEY, CDR2 SMNVEV (reference sequence). The CDR3 extends over 14 amino acids. Here the CDR3 reads CASKEGTHSYEQYF. CDR3 DNA sequence: TGTGCCAGCAAGGAAGGGACTCACTCCTACGAGCAGTACTTC.

This chain joins TRBV4-2 and TRBJ2-1; D unresolved. Trimming shortened V by 1 base and J by 2 bases, and 12 bases separated the two germline ends. The CDR3 is 16 amino acids. Germline loops: CDR1 LGHNA, CDR2 YNFKEQ. CDR3 residues: CASSQGTGQAYNEQFF. The CDR3, as DNA: TGTGCCAGCAGCCAAGGGACCGGTCAGGCCTACAATGAGCAGTTCTTC.

The rearrangement joins TRBV7-2 to TRBJ1-5; perhaps TRBD1 as D (5 bases). The germline V and J ends were trimmed by 10 bases and 6 bases, with 13 bases remaining between them. The CDR3 runs to 12 residues. Germline V gene data show CDR1 as SGHTA and CDR2 as FQGNSA. The CDR3 DNA follows: TGTGCCACCCAACGGGACGGTCAGCCCCAGCATTTT. It specifies CATQRDGQPQHF.

The rearrangement joins TRBV11-2 to TRBJ1-6; D gene uncertain. Germline values: CDR1 SGHAT, CDR2 FQNNGV. The CDR3 sequence is 15 residues long. V shed 2 bases and J shed 3 bases, with 8 bases lying between them. CDR3 protein: CASSLQGNYNSPLHF. The CDR3 bases are TGTGCCAGCAGCTTACAAGGGAACTATAATTCACCCCTCCACTTT. The full variable domain, completed using reference TRBV11-2 and TRBJ1-6, is EAGVAQSPRYKIIEKRQSVAFWCNPISGHATLYWYQQILGQGPKLLIQFQNNGVVDDSQLPKDRFSAERLKGVDSTLKIQPAKLEDSAVYLCASSLQGNYNSPLHFGNGTRLTVT.

The rearrangement uses TRBV7-9 and TRBJ1-2; D gene ambiguous. The CDR3 has 13 residues. Trimming cost V 4 bases and J 7 bases, with 13 bases left between them. Germline CDR1 SEHNR, CDR2 FQNEAQ (reference sequence). The CDR3 is CASSSDHPVGYTF. The CDR3, as DNA: TGTGCCAGCAGCTCAGACCACCCGGTTGGCTACACCTTC.

With respect to this clone: At the DNA level, this CDR3 is encoded by other sequences in the same sample as well. This chain joins TRBV18 and TRBJ2-1; D may be TRBD1 (5 bases). Trimming took off 2 bases at V and 3 bases at J, with 8 bases between the two ends. The CDR3 has 14 amino acids. Germline V gene lookup returns CDR1 KGHSH and CDR2 LQKENI. The CDR3 loop reads CASSPTDSYNEQFF. DNA for the CDR3: TGTGCCAGCTCACCAACCGACAGCTACAATGAGCAGTTCTTC.

The chain is built from TRBV6-4 and TRBJ2-5; a weak D match, TRBD2 (5 bases). The CDR3 consists of 13 residues. V lost 3 bases and J 7 bases, leaving 12 bases between the germline ends. CDR1 and CDR2 from the germline V gene are MRHNA and SNTAGT. CDR3 sequence (DNA): TGTGCCAGCAGTGAAGGACTCGACGGGACCCAGTACTTC. Its translation: CASSEGLDGTQYF.

V usage is TRBV27 and J usage is TRBJ1-2; 9 nucleotides agree with TRBD1. Germline CDR1 MNHEY, CDR2 SMNVEV (reference sequence). The V segment lost 5 bases and the J segment 7 bases; nucleotides outside the gene matches: 8. This CDR3 comprises 14 residues. CDR3 in amino acids: CASSAGTGRPGYTF. The CDR3 region has the DNA TGTGCCAGCAGTGCCGGGACAGGGAGACCTGGCTACACCTTC.

This rearrangement joins TRBV4-2 to TRBJ1-1; 10 bases match TRBD1. J gave up 4 bases and V 1 base, and 15 bases lay outside the gene matches. This CDR3 contains 19 residues. CDR1 is LGHNA and CDR2 is YNFKEQ in the germline V gene. CDR3 amino acids: CASSQAYGTGDRRFTEAFF. In DNA form, the CDR3 reads TGTGCCAGCAGCCAAGCCTATGGGACAGGGGACCGGAGGTTCACTGAAGCTTTCTTT.

The rearrangement uses TRBV4-1 and TRBJ2-6; TRBD1 might be the D (6 bases). CDR1 and CDR2 from the germline V gene are MGHRA and YSYEKL. V was cut by 2 bases and J by 2 bases, with 19 bases left in between. CDR3 length equals 19 residues. The CDR3 DNA reads TGCGCCAGCAGCCAAACCCCCGGGACACCCCGTCCTGGGGCCAACGTCCTGACTTTC. As protein: CASSQTPGTPRPGANVLTF.

V is TRBV24-1 and J is TRBJ2-2; the D is unclear. Per germline, CDR1 KGHDR and CDR2 SFDVKD. The CDR3 loop spans 12 amino acids. V was clipped by 8 bases and J by 6 bases, with 9 bases between them. CDR3 DNA sequence: TGTGCCACCAAAAAAGGCGCCGGGGAGCTGTTTTTT. Translating gives CATKKGAGELFF.

Notes on this clone: At the DNA level, this CDR3 is encoded by other sequences in the same sample as well. The rearrangement links TRBV12-3 or TRBV12-4 to TRBJ1-1; no reliable D call. Trimming removed 5 bases at V and 5 bases at J, with 6 bases between. This CDR3 contains 11 residues. DNA for the CDR3: TGTGCCAGCAGTCGTAATACTGAAGCTTTCTTT. Translating it yields CASSRNTEAFF.

About this clone: Additional DNA sequences in this sample encode the identical CDR3. This chain connects TRBV7-9 to TRBJ1-1, with a possible D match to TRBD1 (5 bases). Germline CDR1 reads SEHNR; CDR2 reads FQNEAQ (reference sequence). The length of the CDR3 is 14 residues. Trimming removed 5 bases from V and 5 bases from J, with 15 bases in between. The CDR3 bases are TGTGCCAGCAGCCTGGATGAAAGGGGTACTGAAGCTTTCTTT. It is translated as CASSLDERGTEAFF. Together with reference TRBV7-9 and TRBJ1-1, the CDR3 gives the full variable domain: DTGVSQNPRHKITKRGQNVTFRCDPISEHNRLYWYRQTLGQGPEFLTYFQNEAQLEKSRLLSDRFSAERPKGSFSTLEIQRTEQGDSAMYLCASSLDERGTEAFFGQGTRLTVV.

The rearrangement uses TRBV6-2 or TRBV6-3 and TRBJ2-5; 13 bases agree with TRBD2. J lost 4 bases, V lost 5 bases, and 4 bases had no gene match. Germline-derived CDR1 and CDR2 are MNHEY and SVGEGT. The length of the CDR3 is 15 residues. CDR3 sequence reads: CASSLTSGGAETQYF. CDR3 nucleotides: TGTGCCAGCAGTCTTACTAGCGGGGGGGCAGAGACCCAGTACTTC.

The chain links TRBV9 to TRBJ2-3, with D perhaps matching TRBD2 (5 bases). Trimming took 3 bases from V and 2 from J, leaving 13 bases between them. The CDR3 totals 15 residues. Germline-derived CDR1 and CDR2 are SGDLS and YYNGEE. The CDR3 region is CASSDLSGFTDTQYF. In DNA form, the CDR3 reads TGTGCCAGCAGCGACCTGTCGGGGTTCACAGATACGCAGTATTTT. Complete variable domain (other parts from reference TRBV9 and TRBJ2-3): DSGVTQTPKHLITATGQRVTLRCSPRSGDLSVYWYQQSLDQGLQFLIQYYNGEERAKGNILERFSAQQFPDLHSELNLSSLELGDSALYFCASSDLSGFTDTQYFGPGTRLTVL.

The count of this clone is one. The chain combines TRBV24-1 with TRBJ1-2; D is possibly TRBD1 (5 bases). Deletions cut 3 bases from V and 5 bases from J, with 6 bases between. This CDR3 region has 12 residues. Germline V gene data show CDR1 as KGHDR and CDR2 as SFDVKD. CDR3 in amino acids: CATSDRGYGYTF. The CDR3 region has the DNA TGTGCCACCAGTGATCGGGGGTATGGCTACACCTTC.

The chain links TRBV6-5 to TRBJ1-2; a possible D gene is TRBD1 (5 bases). The V end lost 3 bases, the J end lost 2 bases, and 13 bases lay between the germline ends. Germline values: CDR1 MNHEY, CDR2 SVGAGI. The CDR3 runs 15 residues. The CDR3 coding sequence is TGTGCCAGCAGTTATTTAGGGGCCGAGAACTATGGCTACACCTTC. Translated: CASSYLGAENYGYTF.

The chain employs TRBV5-1 and TRBJ1-3; 9 bases line up with TRBD1. The CDR3 runs 17 residues. CDR1 is SGHRS and CDR2 is YFSETQ in the germline V gene. After removal of 1 base from V and 2 bases from J, the junction contained 7 bases not matched to a gene. As DNA, the CDR3 is TGCGCCAGCAGCTTGTCCGGGACAGGGTGGGCTGGAAACACCATATATTTT. It is translated as CASSLSGTGWAGNTIYF.

V is TRBV2 and J is TRBJ1-6; D gene uncertain. Trimming took 6 bases from V and 6 from J, leaving 21 bases between them. The CDR3 runs to 17 residues. The germline CDR1 and CDR2 sequences are SNHLY and FYNNEI. For the CDR3, the DNA is TGTGCCAGCAGAACCTTTCGAGTGAGGAAGGGTAATTCACCCCTCCACTTT. It translates to CASRTFRVRKGNSPLHF. The full variable domain, in which reference TRBV2 and TRBJ1-6 provide the parts outside the CDR3, is EPEVTQTPSHQVTQMGQEVILRCVPISNHLYFYWYRQILGQKVEFLVSFYNNEISEKSEIFDDQFSVERPDGSNFTLKIRSTKLEDSAMYFCASRTFRVRKGNSPLHFGNGTRLTVT.

This clone was counted once. This rearrangement joins TRBV21-1 to TRBJ2-7; whether TRBD1, the table's D call, matches the DNA was not checked. TRBV21-1 is a pseudogene. CDR3 size: 13 residues. The CDR3 region is CAGDSKGRHEQYF. CDR3 nucleotide sequence: TGTGCCGGGGACAGCAAAGGTCGCCACGAGCAGTACTTC.

The chain carries TRBV20-1 and TRBJ1-1; a possible D gene is TRBD1 (5 bases). The V gene lost 3 bases and the J gene lost 1 base, with 18 bases spanning the gap. CDR1 and CDR2 (germline): DFQATT, SNEGSKA (reference sequence). This CDR3 has 16 amino acids. The CDR3 sequence is CSASGGAGPPNTEAFF. In nucleotides, the CDR3 is TGCAGTGCTAGTGGGGGTGCGGGGCCTCCGAACACTGAAGCTTTCTTT.

The rearrangement uses TRBV4-2 and TRBJ1-3; D gene ambiguous. With 1 base removed from V and 0 bases from J, the gap between germline ends came to 10 bases. The germline gives CDR1 LGHNA, CDR2 YNFKEQ. The CDR3 runs to 16 residues. This chain's CDR3 is CASSQGLLDSGNTIYF. The CDR3 bases are TGTGCCAGCAGCCAAGGTCTCTTAGACTCTGGAAACACCATATATTTT.

V is TRBV7-9 and J is TRBJ1-5; a possible D gene is TRBD1 (6 bases). Germline assignment: CDR1 SEHNR and CDR2 FQNEAQ (reference sequence). V lost 8 bases and J lost 3, with 11 bases in between. The CDR3 contains 13 residues. The CDR3 DNA reads TGTGCCAGCCGTCCAGGGGCCAATCAGCCCCAGCATTTT. Its protein product is CASRPGANQPQHF.

V gene TRBV27 combines with J gene TRBJ2-3, with 13 bases matching TRBD2. CDR3 length: 14 residues. V was clipped by 5 bases and J by 4 bases; unmatched bases: 0. CDR1 is MNHEY, CDR2 SMNVEV, per germline (reference sequence). CDR3 bases: TGTGCCAGCAGTACTAGCGGGGGGGCAGATACGCAGTATTTT. This gives the protein CASSTSGGADTQYF.

The rearrangement uses TRBV19 and TRBJ2-7, with no clear D. In germline, CDR1 is LNHDA, CDR2 SQIVND (reference sequence). Trimming cost V 7 bases and J 0 bases, with 10 bases left between them. The CDR3 length is 13 residues. The CDR3 is CASIGGGSYEQYF. DNA for the CDR3: TGTGCCAGTATTGGCGGCGGCTCCTACGAGCAGTACTTC. The complete variable domain, with remaining parts taken from reference TRBV19 and TRBJ2-7, reads DGGITQSPKYLFRKEGQNVTLSCEQNLNHDAMYWYRQDPGQGLRLIYYSQIVNDFQKGDIAEGYSVSREKKESFPLTVTSAQKNPTAFYLCASIGGGSYEQYFGPGTRLTVT.